This TCR beta chain was retrieved from a study of CD8+ T cells in alopecia areata. Germline lookup yields CDR1 NNHNN and CDR2 SYGAGS (reference sequence). CDR3 length: 15 amino acids. V shed 1 base and J shed 0 bases, with 9 bases lying between them. Time point in this sample: mouse skin 6 weeks after grafting, around onset of hair loss. This clone has just a few counts. Genes and germline are mouse. The read terminates 4 residues ahead of where the CDR3 ends, so the germline J gene completes it. RNA was extracted and reverse transcribed into cDNA as the sequencing template. Repertoires were generated with immunoSEQ multiplex PCR, while TCRdb's copy carries only in-frame clones and drops some. This repertoire holds about 6,000 clones, and none appear only once.

This TCR was recovered from a C3H/HeJ mouse with alopecia areata. Mouse MHC haplotype: H2-k. The chain joins TRBV13-2 to TRBJ2-5, with no clear D. The specimen comprised skin, sampled at week 6. CDR3 bases read: TGTGCCAGCGGTGATTCTACAGATAACCAAGAC. Translation gives CASGDSTDNQD. The full CDR3 protein is CASGDSTDNQDTQYF.